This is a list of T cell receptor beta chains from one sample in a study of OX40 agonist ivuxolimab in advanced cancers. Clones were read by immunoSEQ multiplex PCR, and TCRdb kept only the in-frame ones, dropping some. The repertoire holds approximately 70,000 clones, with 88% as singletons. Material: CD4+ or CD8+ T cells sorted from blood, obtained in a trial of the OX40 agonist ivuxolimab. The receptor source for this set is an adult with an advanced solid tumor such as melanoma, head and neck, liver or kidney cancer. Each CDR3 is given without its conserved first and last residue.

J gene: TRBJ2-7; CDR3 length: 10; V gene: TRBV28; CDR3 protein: ASSSRPVEQY
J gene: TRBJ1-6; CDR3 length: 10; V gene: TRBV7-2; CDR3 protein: ASSLMGTPLH
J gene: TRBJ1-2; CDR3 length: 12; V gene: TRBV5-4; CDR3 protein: ASSQGGTSYGYT
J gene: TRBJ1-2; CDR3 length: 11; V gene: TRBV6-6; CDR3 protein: ASPGVSPYGYT
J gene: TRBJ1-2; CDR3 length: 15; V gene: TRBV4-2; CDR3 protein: ASSQDGRPPPFYGYT
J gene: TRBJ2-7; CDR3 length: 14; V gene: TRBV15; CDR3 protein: ATSIRLLRDADEQY
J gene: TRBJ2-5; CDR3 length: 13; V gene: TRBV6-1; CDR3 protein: ASSSPRGTKETQY
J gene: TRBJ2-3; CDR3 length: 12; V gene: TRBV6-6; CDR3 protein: ASKTGTGPDTQY
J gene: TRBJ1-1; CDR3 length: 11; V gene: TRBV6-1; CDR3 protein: ASSEGGNTEAF
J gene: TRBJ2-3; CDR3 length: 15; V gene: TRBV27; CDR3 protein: ASSLSVRGLNTDTQY
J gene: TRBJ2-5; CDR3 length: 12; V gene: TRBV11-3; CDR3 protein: ASSLKGGDETQY
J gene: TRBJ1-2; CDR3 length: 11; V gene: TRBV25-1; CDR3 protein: ASSGHTGTGYT
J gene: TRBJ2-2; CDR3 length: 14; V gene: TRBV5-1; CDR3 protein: ASSPQRGGITGELF
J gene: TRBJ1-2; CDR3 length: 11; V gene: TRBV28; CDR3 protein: ASSLTGDYGYT
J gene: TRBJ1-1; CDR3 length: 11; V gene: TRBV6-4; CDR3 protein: ASSLGLNTEAF
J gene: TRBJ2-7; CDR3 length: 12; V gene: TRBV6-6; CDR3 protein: ATGKGANSYEQY
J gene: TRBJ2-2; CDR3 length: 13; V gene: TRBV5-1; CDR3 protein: ASSSGPPNTGELF
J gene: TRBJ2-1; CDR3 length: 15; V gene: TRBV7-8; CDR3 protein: ASSLGLGQGTHNEQF
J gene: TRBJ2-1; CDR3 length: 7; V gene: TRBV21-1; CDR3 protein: AEANEQF